One sample yielded the 17 T cell receptor beta chains listed below, sequenced in a study of T cell responses to AZD1222 COVID-19 vaccine (dated by TCRdb to the early 2020s). The intended sense of this specimen's time point label: baseline before first vaccination. Libraries were constructed by the immunoSEQ multiplex PCR assay. TCRdb limited this immuneACCESS table to in-frame rearrangements with V and J called. A share of clones is missing; checked studies link under half to unresolved V genes, and the rest is unexplained. The sample table holds roughly 120,000 clones, of which 80% to 90% were seen once. The ten biggest clones cover 1.5% to 2% of the sample. The material sequenced was peripheral blood, taken on day 0 of AZD1222 vaccination. The receptor set was obtained from an adult in good health.

The J gene is TRBJ2-5, the V gene TRBV23-1, with D perhaps TRBD2 (6 bases). TRBV23-1 is an ORF, and what it does is uncertain. The CDR3 is 12 residues long. With 11 bases removed from V and 2 bases from J, the gap between germline ends came to 12 bases. The CDR3 spells CAGKEGQETQYF. CDR3 nucleotides: TGCGCCGGAAAGGAGGGACAAGAGACCCAGTACTTC.

The gene calls are TRBV15 and TRBJ1-4; 8 nucleotides agree with TRBD1. In germline, CDR1 is LNHNV, CDR2 YYDKDF (reference sequence). The CDR3 extends over 16 amino acids. Trimming cost V 1 base and J 3 bases; bases outside gene matches: 4. CDR3 protein: CATSRAPGQANEKLFF. The CDR3 DNA is TGTGCCACCAGCAGAGCCCCGGGACAGGCTAATGAAAAACTGTTTTTT.

The DNA of the CDR3 is TGTGCCAGCAGTTATAGTGACAAGGCCTACGAGCAGTACTTC. As protein: CASSYSDKAYEQYF. The rearrangement links TRBV6-6 to TRBJ2-7; no definite D call. V lost 3 bases, J lost 2 bases, and 11 bases lay in between. CDR1 and CDR2 from the germline V gene are MNHNY and SVGAGI (reference sequence). The CDR3 is made up of 14 amino acids.

V gene TRBV3-1 (or the pseudogene TRBV3-2) combines with J gene TRBJ2-5, with D perhaps TRBD1 or TRBD2 (6 bases each). CDR3 length: 16 residues. CDR1 LGHDT and CDR2 YNNKEL come from the germline V gene (reference sequence). The ends were cut back, 3 bases at V and 1 base at J, with 15 bases in the middle. Written as DNA, the CDR3 is TGTGCCAGCAGCCATTGGAAGGGGGGCGGCCAAGAGACCCAGTACTTC. This encodes CASSHWKGGGQETQYF.

The V gene is TRBV5-1, the J gene TRBJ1-2; a possible D gene is TRBD1 (5 bases). CDR3 length: 15 amino acids. V was clipped by 4 bases and J by 4 bases, with 17 bases between them. Germline CDR1 reads SGHRS; CDR2 reads YFSETQ. CDR3 in amino acids: CASSAGDRISYGYTF. The CDR3 bases are TGCGCCAGCAGCGCGGGCGACAGAATTTCCTATGGCTACACCTTC. The full variable domain, with the rest looked up from reference TRBV5-1 and TRBJ1-2, is KAGVTQTPRYLIKTRGQQVTLSCSPISGHRSVSWYQQTPGQGLQFLFEYFSETQRNKGNFPGRFSGRQFSNSRSEMNVSTLELGDSALYLCASSAGDRISYGYTFGSGTRLTVV.

The chain links TRBV19 to TRBJ2-7, with unresolved D. CDR1 is LNHDA and CDR2 is SQIVND in the germline V gene (reference sequence). The CDR3 runs to 14 residues. Trimming removed 0 bases at V and 6 bases at J, with 12 bases between. The CDR3 loop is CASSIDPVRTEQYF. The CDR3 bases are TGTGCCAGTAGTATAGATCCGGTTAGGACCGAGCAGTACTTC.

The table lists this clone with a few counts. The CDR3 DNA reads as TGTGCCAGTTCGGGACAGGGGGGTTCTGGGGCCAACGTCCTGACTTTC. It specifies CASSGQGGSGANVLTF. This chain connects TRBV10-3 to TRBJ2-6; 11 bases line up with TRBD1. The V gene's germline CDR1 is ENHRY and CDR2 SYGVKD. The CDR3 has 16 amino acids. The J segment lost 1 base and the V segment lost 10 bases, leaving 6 bases of the junction unmatched.

This chain joins TRBV6-1 and TRBJ1-1, with TRBD1 matching over 8 bases. The CDR3 runs 15 residues. CDR1 is MNHNS and CDR2 is SASEGT in the germline V gene. Unmatched junction bases numbered 4, after V lost 2 bases and J lost 2 bases. CDR3 in DNA: TGTGCCAGCAGTGAACCGGGACAGGCCAACACTGAAGCTTTCTTT. Translating gives CASSEPGQANTEAFF.

For this clone: Other nucleotide sequences in the sample specify the same CDR3. As DNA, the CDR3 is TGTGCCAGCAGTTACAGGGCTAACTATGGCTACACCTTC. Translation gives CASSYRANYGYTF. The chain links TRBV6-5 to TRBJ1-2; no definite D call. In germline, CDR1 is MNHEY, CDR2 SVGAGI. Trimming pared 2 bases from V and 0 bases from J, leaving 4 bases between. The CDR3 length is 13 residues.

The V gene is TRBV30, the J gene TRBJ1-2, with 7 nucleotides matching TRBD1. Germline values: CDR1 GTSNPN, CDR2 SVGIG (reference sequence). V lost 3 bases and J lost 8; bases outside the gene matches: 6. The CDR3 covers 12 residues. CDR3 nucleotides: TGTGCCTGGAGGTTATCAGGGGGAGGCTACACCTTC. Translated: CAWRLSGGGYTF.

Note on this clone: Germline and junction disagree at one end, which may indicate a read error. The V gene is TRBV5-4, the J gene TRBJ1-6; D may be TRBD1 (6 bases). The length of the CDR3 is 19 residues. Germline V gene sequence: CDR1 SGHNT, CDR2 YYREEE (reference sequence). The CDR3 region is CASSHRAGPRGSSNSPLHF. CDR3 DNA sequence: TGTGCCAGCAGCCACCGCGCAGGACCCAGGGGCTCCTCTAATTCACCCCTCCACTTT.

The sample holds a few counts of this clone. The chain carries TRBV7-9 and TRBJ2-7; D not resolved. V gave up 2 bases and J gave up 0 bases, with 8 bases separating them. The germline gives CDR1 SEHNR, CDR2 FQNEAQ (reference sequence). This CDR3 is built from 14 residues. CDR3 DNA sequence: TGTGCCAGCAGCTTACAGTCGAGCTCCTACGAGCAGTACTTC. This translates into CASSLQSSSYEQYF.

The chain uses TRBV6-2 or TRBV6-3 and TRBJ1-1, with TRBD1 as a possible D gene (6 bases). Germline CDR1 is MNHEY and CDR2 is SVGEGT. The CDR3 runs to 15 residues. The V end was cut by 5 bases, the J end by 1 base, with 14 bases between. The CDR3 loop reads CASSNTGRGNTEAFF. The CDR3 DNA is TGTGCCAGCAGTAACACAGGGAGGGGGAACACTGAAGCTTTCTTT.

This chain uses TRBV24-1 with TRBJ2-7; 13 bases agree with TRBD2. This CDR3 has 15 amino acids. Germline V gene sequence: CDR1 KGHDR, CDR2 SFDVKD. The J segment lost 4 bases and the V segment lost 5 bases, leaving 4 bases of the junction unmatched. CDR3 nucleotide sequence: TGTGCCACCAGTGCACCGACTAGCGGGAGGTACGAGCAGTACTTC. Its protein product is CATSAPTSGRYEQYF.

The rearrangement joins TRBV24-1 to TRBJ2-1; the D gene could be TRBD1 or TRBD2 (5 bases each). Germline values: CDR1 KGHDR, CDR2 SFDVKD. The CDR3 has 13 amino acids. V was cut by 4 bases and J by 3 bases, with 6 bases left in between. For the CDR3, the DNA is TGTGCCACCAGTGAGGGGGTCTACAATGAGCAGTTCTTC. Protein sequence: CATSEGVYNEQFF.

About this clone: Other nucleotide sequences in the sample specify the same CDR3. The chain links TRBV18 to TRBJ2-2; D is unclear. V lost 3 bases, J lost 1 base, and 6 bases lay in between. CDR1 and CDR2 from the germline V gene are KGHSH and LQKENI. This CDR3 has 14 residues. The CDR3 is CASSPGRNTGELFF. As DNA, the CDR3 is TGTGCCAGCTCACCCGGACGGAACACCGGGGAGCTGTTTTTT. The full variable domain, in which reference TRBV18 and TRBJ2-2 provide the parts outside the CDR3, is NAGVMQNPRHLVRRRGQEARLRCSPMKGHSHVYWYRQLPEEGLKFMVYLQKENIIDESGMPKERFSAEFPKEGPSILRIQQVVRGDSAAYFCASSPGRNTGELFFGEGSRLTVL.

The chain employs TRBV10-2 and TRBJ1-1; D remains unclear. Per germline, CDR1 WSHSY and CDR2 SAAADI. This CDR3 is 14 amino acids long. Between the trimmed V and J ends, which lost 8 bases and 3 bases, there was a span of 16 bases. The CDR3 region has the DNA TGCGCCAGCGCTCCTCACCGGGAGGACACTGAAGCTTTCTTT. Translated, it gives CASAPHREDTEAFF.